Shown below are 8 T cell receptor beta chains from a single sample sequenced in a study of cytomegalovirus exposure and HLA in healthy donors. The PCR used 60 Vbeta and 13 Jbeta primers. Here immunoSEQ multiplex PCR was the method, and the copy in TCRdb shows in-frame clones only, minus some. The repertoire consists of under 200,000 clones, with about 80% occurring once and the leading ten covering over 2%. The specimen was PBMCs. The receptors were sampled from a man aged 55 to 70 in good health and CMV-seronegative.

V and J are TRBV25-1 and TRBJ1-2; D is perhaps TRBD1 (6 bases). CDR1 MGHDK and CDR2 SYGVNS come from the germline V gene. This CDR3 region has 13 residues. The V end was cut by 6 bases, the J end by 4 bases, with 12 bases between. The chain's CDR3 is CASREGVSYGYTF. The CDR3 DNA is TGTGCCAGCAGAGAGGGGGTGAGCTATGGCTACACCTTC.

This clone has just one count. The gene calls are TRBV9 and TRBJ1-1; 8 bases fit TRBD1. Germline CDR1 reads SGDLS; CDR2 reads YYNGEE. The CDR3 is 15 amino acids. V shed 2 bases and J 3 bases; nucleotides not matched to a gene: 6. CDR3 coding DNA: TGTGCCAGCAGCGTTGGTGGACAGGGAGACACTGAAGCTTTCTTT. Residues: CASSVGGQGDTEAFF.

The chain recombines TRBV2 with TRBJ2-7, with 11 bases lining up with TRBD1. Germline CDR1 and CDR2: SNHLY and FYNNEI. J lost 2 bases, V lost 5 bases, and 5 bases had no gene match. The CDR3 length is 15 residues. CDR3 amino acids: CASSRTGGATYEQYF. The CDR3 region has the DNA TGTGCCAGCAGTAGGACAGGGGGCGCTACCTACGAGCAGTACTTC.

The chain has TRBV19 and TRBJ2-7; D may be TRBD2 (6 bases). Trimming took 1 base from V and 3 from J, leaving 13 bases between them. Germline V gene data show CDR1 as LNHDA and CDR2 as SQIVND (reference sequence). The CDR3 loop spans 15 amino acids. The DNA for the CDR3 is TGTGCCAGTAGTATAGCGGGAGACAGACTCTACGAGCAGTACTTC. Protein: CASSIAGDRLYEQYF.

The V call is TRBV6-1, the J call TRBJ1-6; D is ambiguous. This CDR3 is built from 14 residues. With 1 base removed from V and 7 bases from J, the gap between germline ends came to 8 bases. Germline V gene sequence: CDR1 MNHNS, CDR2 SASEGT. CDR3 coding DNA: TGTGCCAGCAGTGAAGTTGTCAGGAATTCACCCCTCCACTTT. It codes for CASSEVVRNSPLHF.

This chain connects TRBV19 to TRBJ2-7, with a possible D match to TRBD2 (5 bases). The CDR3 is 15 amino acids. V lost 1 base and J lost 3, with 13 bases in between. CDR1 LNHDA and CDR2 SQIVND come from the germline V gene (reference sequence). The chain's CDR3 is CASSIGRRQIYEQYF. The CDR3 DNA follows: TGTGCCAGTAGTATAGGGAGGAGGCAGATCTACGAGCAGTACTTC. The entire variable domain, with the rest obtained from reference TRBV19 and TRBJ2-7, is as follows: DGGITQSPKYLFRKEGQNVTLSCEQNLNHDAMYWYRQDPGQGLRLIYYSQIVNDFQKGDIAEGYSVSREKKESFPLTVTSAQKNPTAFYLCASSIGRRQIYEQYFGPGTRLTVT.

V and J are TRBV11-2 and TRBJ2-7; 8 positions match TRBD1. The CDR3 has 16 amino acids. Per the germline V gene, CDR1 is SGHAT and CDR2 is FQNNGV. V lost 5 bases, J lost 3 bases, and 12 bases stayed unmatched. CDR3 bases: TGTGCCAGCAGCGGGGGTCGGACAGGGTTGCTCTACGAGCAGTACTTC. It is translated as CASSGGRTGLLYEQYF. The full variable domain, with the rest looked up from reference TRBV11-2 and TRBJ2-7, is EAGVAQSPRYKIIEKRQSVAFWCNPISGHATLYWYQQILGQGPKLLIQFQNNGVVDDSQLPKDRFSAERLKGVDSTLKIQPAKLEDSAVYLCASSGGRTGLLYEQYFGPGTRLTVT.

This rearrangement joins TRBV28 to TRBJ2-1; 7 bases are a match to TRBD1. The CDR3 runs 13 residues. Germline assignment: CDR1 MDHEN and CDR2 SYDVKM. J was trimmed by 6 bases and V by 4 bases; bases with no gene match: 3. CDR3 DNA sequence: TGTGCCAGCAGTTCAGCAGGGGGCAATGAGCAGTTCTTC. This gives the protein CASSSAGGNEQFF.